The sequence of this T cell receptor beta chain was determined in a study of Graves' ophthalmopathy and Graves' hyperthyroidism. Findings and caveats of the study: The model's prediction of ophthalmopathy progression had approximately 71% sensitivity and approximately 72% specificity.

Ten or more counts support this clonotype. Its antigen is not identified. Scientists amplified the TCR beta CDR3 regions from RNA transcripts. The authors performed first-round RT-PCR with HTBI primers and then a second-round multiplex PCR. TCRdb analysed the multiplex PCR reads with MiXCR anew, one entry per CDR3 protein. This repertoire shows about 210,000 distinct CDR3 sequences, 29% found once; its top ten account for around 9.8%. The sample consisted of peripheral blood. This sequence originates from a man aged 45 to 65 with Graves' ophthalmopathy.

The CDR3 is CASSLYSDYEQYF. For the CDR3, the DNA is TGTGCCAGCAGTTTATACAGCGACTACGAGCAGTACTTC. The chain couples TRBV12-3 or TRBV12-4 to TRBJ2-7; D is uncertain. The CDR3 spans 13 residues. Trimming stripped 2 bases from V and 3 bases from J, with 8 bases between.